The rows below give T cell receptor beta chains drawn from one sample of a study of identical twins. TCRdb independently ran MiXCR on the 5' RACE reads; one entry per CDR3 protein. The data show roughly 1,500,000 distinct CDR3 sequences, with about 32% seen just once and less than 0.35% held by the top ten. Material for sequencing was cord blood. The receptors originated from a newborn girl in good health. Both conserved end residues are part of each CDR3. D genes are given only for firm matches. A row's size may be missing; if present it is once, few, many or a size class.

v_call,clone_size,d_call,j_call,cdr3_nt,cdr3_aa
TRBV20-1,few,-,TRBJ1-1,TGCAGTGCTCTTCGGGACACGAACACTGAAGCTTTCTTT,CSALRDTNTEAFF
TRBV3-1,many,-,TRBJ2-3,TGTGCCAGCAGCCAAGGCGCCGGTGATGGCTGGGATACGCAGTATTTT,CASSQGAGDGWDTQYF
TRBV5-1,few,-,TRBJ1-1,TGCGCCAGCAGCGACACCCCGAACACTGAAGCTTTCTTT,CASSDTPNTEAFF
TRBV3-1,few,-,TRBJ2-3,TGTGCCAGCAGCCAGAATCGGCTAGCTTCCACAGATACGCAGTATTTT,CASSQNRLASTDTQYF
TRBV5-1,-,TRBD2,TRBJ2-7,TGCGCCAGCAGCCCCGGGACTAGCGCCTACCGACGAGACTACGAGCAGTACTTC,CASSPGTSAYRRDYEQYF
TRBV6-5,many,TRBD1,TRBJ2-4,TGTGCCAGCAGAAGGACAGGGGCCAAAAACATTCAGTACTTC,CASRRTGAKNIQYF
TRBV29-1,many,TRBD2,TRBJ2-7,TGCAGCGTTTCCGGCCGACTAGCGAACTACGAGCAGTACTTC,CSVSGRLANYEQYF
TRBV27,-,-,TRBJ2-7,TGTGCCAGCAGTGGGTTGGCAGCACGCGAGCAGTACTTC,CASSGLAAREQYF
TRBV6-5,many,-,TRBJ2-3,TGTGCCAGCCCAATGACAGGGACTAGCACAGATACGCAGTATTTT,CASPMTGTSTDTQYF
TRBV20-1,-,-,TRBJ2-3,TGCAGTGCTAGAGTTAAGGCTAGCCCAGATACGCAGTATTTT,CSARVKASPDTQYF
TRBV12-3/TRBV12-4,-,-,TRBJ2-1,TGTGCCAGCAGTGGTCTCCCCTTTTACAATGAGCAGTTCTTC,CASSGLPFYNEQFF
TRBV7-9,many,-,TRBJ2-3,TGTGCCAGCAGCTTGGACGGGGGTAGCACAGATACGCAGTATTTT,CASSLDGGSTDTQYF